The following is a T cell receptor (beta chain) sequence with its context. This entry belongs to a study of T-cell reconstitution after alpha-beta-depleted transplantation in children. There are 16 residues in the CDR3. Germline V gene data show CDR1 as GTSNPN and CDR2 as SVGIG (reference sequence). V lost 2 bases to trimming and J lost 0 bases, with 14 bases between them. The TCRbeta library was prepared with unique molecular identifiers. TCRdb reanalysed the PCR reads using MiXCR and keeps one entry per CDR3 protein. The sample has about 610,000 distinct CDR3 sequences; about 10% are singletons. The starting material was PBMCs from the stem cell graft donor, obtained from the stem cell graft. This chain joins TRBV30 and TRBJ2-4; D is tentatively TRBD1 or TRBD2 (5 bases each). The sequence came from a human donor who donated a stem cell graft to a child with acute myeloid leukemia. The CDR3 sequence: CAWSRPGALAKNIQYF. CDR3 DNA sequence: TGTGCCTGGAGTCGCCCCGGGGCCCTAGCCAAAAACATTCAGTACTTC.